A selection of T cell receptor beta chains follows, all from one sample in a study of blood T cell repertoires in COVID-19. Data came from immunoSEQ multiplex PCR; TCRdb stores just in-frame clones and leaves some out. The data contain some 360,000 clones, more than 70% of them singletons. Sequencing input: PBMCs or T cells enriched from blood (not recorded which). These receptors came from a woman aged 25 to 39 who had been exposed to COVID-19. CDR3s leave out the opening cysteine and the closing phenylalanine or tryptophan. The size of a clone is reported for some rows only, either as once, few or many, or as a class for expanded clones.

TRBJ2-1 once TRBV27 ASRDFLNEQF
TRBJ1-4 - TRBV19 ACRDRERGNEKLF
TRBJ2-5 - TRBV6-5 ASTGGSETQY
TRBJ1-3 - TRBV11-2 ASKQLGVSGNTIY
TRBJ2-7 once TRBV28 ASSLGAGLYEQY
TRBJ2-7 - TRBV29-1 SVEDRITGGKFYEQY
TRBJ2-2 once TRBV7-3 ASSLLASGKENTGELF
TRBJ1-2 - TRBV2 ASGGGAGGYT
TRBJ1-2 - TRBV6-5 ASTQGQGRGYT
TRBJ2-1 - TRBV5-4 ASSPRTSGIGNEQF
TRBJ1-1 once TRBV19 ASSIAELWTGGTEAF
TRBJ2-1 - TRBV6-1 ASSEIAVRGNEQF
TRBJ2-7 - TRBV9 ASSVGSLALYEQY
TRBJ1-1 - TRBV7-3 ARVRMNTEAF
TRBJ2-5 - TRBV10-3 AISDWTSGKETQY
TRBJ2-3 once TRBV7-6 ASSPSGGTDTQY
TRBJ1-4 - TRBV23-1 ASSQSRELF
TRBJ1-4 once TRBV29-1 SVGRNEKLF
TRBJ1-1 - TRBV27 ASSKGQGWNTEAF
TRBJ2-1 - TRBV6-7 ASSYPLGLAGVNEQF
TRBJ1-5 once TRBV28 ASSFNYRDQPQH
TRBJ2-1 - TRBV11-3 ASSLGTGAYNEQF
TRBJ1-2 - TRBV5-5 ASSPETGFYGYT
TRBJ2-7 - TRBV11-3 ASSLGQGHSYEQY
TRBJ1-2 once TRBV30 LQGNPYGYT
TRBJ2-5 - TRBV6-4 ASSDSGGETQY
TRBJ1-6 - TRBV13 ASSLGPIDSPLH
TRBJ1-6 once TRBV7-2 ASSLGWDRLNSPLH
TRBJ2-1 few TRBV27 ASSAQGFPYNEQF
TRBJ2-3 - TRBV28 ASSFPGLDTQY
TRBJ1-1 - TRBV6-5 ASSYGEGSTEAF
TRBJ2-2 - TRBV7-3 ASSLTGAWDTGELF
TRBJ2-3 - TRBV27 ASSRTGVQSTDTQY
TRBJ1-2 - TRBV7-3 ASSLTPLQGMGYGYT
TRBJ2-3 - TRBV4-1 ASSPGLDRGTDTQY
TRBJ2-5 - TRBV28 ASGPSWAQY
TRBJ1-1 - TRBV10-1 ASSANTRNTEAF
TRBJ1-4 - TRBV7-9 ASSFGTGGWTNEKLF
TRBJ1-5 - TRBV19 AIAQYSNQPQH
TRBJ1-6 - TRBV28 ASSPTGLSLH